Below are 24 T cell receptor beta chains sequenced from a single sample in a study of beta chain features in type 1 diabetes. Of the isolated RNA, all was reverse transcribed, and so the sequenced material was expressed TCRB transcripts. Only in-frame clones appear in the TCRdb table, and some are missing; sequencing was by immunoSEQ multiplex PCR. The sample has approximately 160,000 clones; over 7.5% are singletons. Specimen: central memory CD4+ T cells from blood. The receptors stem from a man aged 18-30 years in good health.

This clone was counted ten times or more. The rearrangement uses TRBV19 and TRBJ2-4; no reliable D call. The V gene lost 5 bases and the J gene lost 3 bases, with 14 bases spanning the gap. CDR3 size: 15 residues. Germline CDR1 and CDR2: LNHDA and SQIVND (reference sequence). The CDR3 DNA reads TGTGCCAGTAGTGGTTCCGGCTCGGGCAAAAACATTCAGTACTTC. It translates to CASSGSGSGKNIQYF.

This sequence joins TRBV7-2 and TRBJ2-7, with TRBD2 matching over 7 bases. V lost 6 bases, J lost 2 bases, and 7 bases stayed unmatched. The CDR3 loop spans 14 amino acids. Germline CDR1 reads SGHTA; CDR2 reads FQGNSA. The CDR3 coding sequence is TGTGCCAGCAGATCTAGCGGTACCGCCTACGAGCAGTACTTC. It specifies CASRSSGTAYEQYF.

CDR3 protein: CASSLRGLMETQYF. Written as DNA, the CDR3 is TGTGCCAGCAGTTTACGAGGATTGATGGAGACCCAGTACTTC. The chain joins TRBV28 to TRBJ2-5; D not certain. The CDR3 is made up of 14 amino acids. V dropped 2 bases and J dropped 5 bases, with 12 bases sitting between them. Per the germline V gene, CDR1 is MDHEN and CDR2 is SYDVKM.

This chain uses TRBV30 with TRBJ1-1; no clear D gene. Germline CDR1 is GTSNPN and CDR2 is SVGIG (reference sequence). This CDR3 has 13 residues. V lost 3 bases to trimming and J lost 2 bases, with 10 bases between them. DNA for the CDR3: TGTGCCTGGAGCCCCGACATTAACACTGAAGCTTTCTTT. Residues: CAWSPDINTEAFF.

The V gene is TRBV7-2, the J gene TRBJ1-4; D not certain. Trimming took off 5 bases at V and 7 bases at J, with 5 bases between the two ends. Per the germline V gene, CDR1 is SGHTA and CDR2 is FQGNSA. The CDR3 covers 11 residues. This CDR3 is CASSPSEKLFF. For the CDR3, the DNA is TGTGCCAGCAGCCCGAGTGAAAAACTGTTTTTT.

V and J are TRBV4-3 and TRBJ1-2; unclear D gene. Germline V lookup: CDR1 LGHNA, CDR2 YSLEER. The CDR3 runs 15 residues. Trimming removed 4 bases from V and 2 bases from J, with 14 bases in between. The CDR3 region has the DNA TGCGCCAGCAGCCCGAACCCAGAGGGCAACTATGGCTACACCTTC. Its protein product is CASSPNPEGNYGYTF.

This clone showed up just a few times. The rearrangement uses TRBV30 and TRBJ1-2, with 10 bases matching TRBD1. J was trimmed by 8 bases and V by 0 bases; bases with no gene match: 6. Germline CDR1 and CDR2: GTSNPN and SVGIG (reference sequence). CDR3 length: 14 residues. For the CDR3, the DNA is TGTGCCTGGAGTGTAAGGGGACAGGGGACCGGCTACACCTTC. The encoded protein is CAWSVRGQGTGYTF.

This clone showed up many times. The V gene is TRBV28, the J gene TRBJ2-1; TRBD2 matches 12 bases. This CDR3 has 18 amino acids. V shed 6 bases, J shed 5 bases, and the junction held 14 bases outside the gene matches. Germline V lookup: CDR1 MDHEN, CDR2 SYDVKM. The CDR3 region is CASSPSRLAGVFDNEQFF. The DNA of the CDR3 is TGTGCCAGCAGCCCCTCTCGACTAGCGGGGGTTTTTGACAATGAGCAGTTCTTC. The variable domain in full, with the rest retrieved from reference TRBV28 and TRBJ2-1, is DVKVTQSSRYLVKRTGEKVFLECVQDMDHENMFWYRQDPGLGLRLIYFSYDVKMKEKGDIPEGYSVSREKKERFSLILESASTNQTSMYLCASSPSRLAGVFDNEQFFGPGTRLTVL.

Only a few counts were recorded for this clone. The chain links TRBV15 to TRBJ1-4; D gene ambiguous. Germline CDR1 is LNHNV and CDR2 is YYDKDF (reference sequence). The CDR3 sequence is 13 residues long. V was pared by 0 bases and J by 7 bases, with 6 bases between. CDR3 DNA: TGTGCCACCAGCAGAGATGTCGGTGAAAAACTGTTTTTT. This codes for CATSRDVGEKLFF.

This clone was observed a few times. J is TRBJ2-3 and V is TRBV29-1, with 8 bases aligning to TRBD1. Germline V CDR1 and CDR2: SQVTM, ANQGSEA. The CDR3 is 16 amino acids. V was pared by 3 bases and J by 2 bases, with 10 bases of the junction left unmatched. CDR3 loop: CSVDGSPGQVTDTQYF. For the CDR3, the DNA is TGCAGCGTTGATGGGTCCCCGGGACAGGTCACAGATACGCAGTATTTT.

In its sample, this clone was seen a few times. V and J are TRBV5-4 and TRBJ1-1; weak D call: TRBD1 (6 bases). This CDR3 region has 17 residues. The V end lost 4 bases, the J end lost 0 bases, and 19 bases lay between the germline ends. The germline V gene encodes CDR1 SGHNT and CDR2 YYREEE (reference sequence). This chain's CDR3 is CASSQETGGRLNTEAFF. The CDR3 coding sequence is TGTGCCAGCAGCCAAGAAACGGGGGGCCGTCTGAACACTGAAGCTTTCTTT.

The rearrangement links TRBV28 to TRBJ2-7, with D perhaps matching TRBD2 (5 bases). The V end lost 4 bases, the J end lost 3 bases, and 13 bases lay between the germline ends. This CDR3 has 14 residues. Germline-derived CDR1 and CDR2 are MDHEN and SYDVKM. The CDR3 spells CASSSSGLSYEQYF. The CDR3 nucleotides are TGTGCCAGCAGTTCTTCCGGACTTAGCTACGAGCAGTACTTC.

The chain has TRBV7-2 and TRBJ2-1; possibly TRBD1 for D (7 bases). Trimming left V 5 bases short and J 1 base short, with 15 bases between. This CDR3 is built from 16 residues. Germline V CDR1 and CDR2: SGHTA, FQGNSA. The CDR3 is CASSPRQGLSYNEQFF. The CDR3 DNA reads TGTGCCAGCAGCCCCAGACAGGGACTGTCCTACAATGAGCAGTTCTTC.

The sample holds a few counts of this clone. The chain joins TRBV9 to TRBJ2-2; tentative D call: TRBD1 (5 bases). This CDR3 region has 15 residues. Trimming cost V 0 bases and J 6 bases, with 12 bases left between them. Germline CDR1 and CDR2: SGDLS and YYNGEE. In nucleotides, the CDR3 is TGTGCCAGCAGCGTAGGTCAGGGTATGCCCGGGGAGCTGTTTTTT. This translates into CASSVGQGMPGELFF.

This chain connects TRBV15 to TRBJ2-1; possibly TRBD1 for D (6 bases). The V gene's germline CDR1 is LNHNV and CDR2 YYDKDF (reference sequence). The V gene lost 1 base and the J gene lost 13 bases, with 11 bases spanning the gap. The CDR3 has 12 residues. CDR3 region: CATSRADRYQFF. CDR3 nucleotides: TGTGCCACCAGCAGAGCAGACAGGTACCAGTTCTTC. The full variable domain, in which reference TRBV15 and TRBJ2-1 provide the parts outside the CDR3, is DAMVIQNPRYQVTQFGKPVTLSCSQTLNHNVMYWYQQKSSQAPKLLFHYYDKDFNNEADTPDNFQSRRPNTSFCFLDIRSPGLGDTAMYLCATSRADRYQFFGPGTRLTVL.

The chain combines TRBV14 with TRBJ1-4, with 7 bases fitting TRBD1. CDR1 and CDR2 (germline): SGHDN, FVKESK. V dropped 0 bases and J dropped 8; count of bases not matched to a gene: 12. There are 17 residues in the CDR3. The CDR3 DNA follows: TGTGCCAGCAGCCAAGATGAGGACAGGTTATCCTACGAAAAACTGTTTTTT. Protein sequence: CASSQDEDRLSYEKLFF.

CDR3 residues: CASSLRGLGPGEQYF. For the CDR3, the DNA is TGTGCCAGCAGTTTAAGGGGACTAGGCCCGGGGGAGCAGTACTTC. The chain combines TRBV28 with TRBJ2-7, with TRBD2 matching over 8 bases. The length of the CDR3 is 15 residues. After removal of 2 bases from V and 7 bases from J, the junction contained 10 bases not matched to a gene. Per the germline V gene, CDR1 is MDHEN and CDR2 is SYDVKM.

This clone was detected a few times. The same CDR3 can be traced to other DNA sequences in this sample. The chain uses TRBV28 and TRBJ2-7; 7 positions agree with TRBD1. J lost 2 bases, V lost 6 bases, and 4 bases had no gene match. Germline V gene lookup returns CDR1 MDHEN and CDR2 SYDVKM. The CDR3 runs to 13 residues. The CDR3 spells CASSPGQTYEQYF. In DNA form, the CDR3 reads TGTGCCAGCAGCCCGGGACAGACCTACGAGCAGTACTTC.

This clone came up a few times. Additional DNA sequences in this sample encode the identical CDR3. The chain couples TRBV7-2 to TRBJ2-1; D not certain. Trimming took off 1 base at V and 5 bases at J, with 6 bases between the two ends. Per germline, CDR1 SGHTA and CDR2 FQGNSA. The CDR3 runs 13 residues. The CDR3 region has the DNA TGTGCCAGCAGCTTAGGGGCAAACAATGAGCAGTTCTTC. Protein: CASSLGANNEQFF.

The chain carries TRBV5-1 and TRBJ2-7; the match to TRBD1 covers 8 bases. Germline V lookup: CDR1 SGHRS, CDR2 YFSETQ. V lost 1 base and J lost 0; bases outside the gene matches: 9. This CDR3 spans 17 amino acids. CDR3 region: CASSLSFTGQGSYEQYF. The CDR3 DNA is TGCGCCAGCAGCTTGTCTTTCACTGGACAGGGCTCCTACGAGCAGTACTTC.

This clone was seen a handful of times. The chain carries TRBV14 and TRBJ2-7; 8 positions match TRBD1. With 1 base clipped from V and 0 bases from J, the junction kept 17 bases outside the gene matches. The germline CDR1 and CDR2 sequences are SGHDN and FVKESK. The CDR3 is 20 amino acids. CDR3 loop: CASSQGLGQGIPLSSYEQYF. The CDR3 DNA sequence: TGTGCCAGCAGCCAAGGGTTAGGACAGGGAATTCCTCTGAGCTCCTACGAGCAGTACTTC.

This clone has just a few counts. Here the CDR3 reads CASSRAPGRTDTQYF. CDR3 DNA sequence: TGTGCCAGCAGCAGGGCTCCGGGTAGGACAGATACGCAGTATTTT. This rearrangement joins TRBV27 to TRBJ2-3; tentatively, D is TRBD1 (5 bases). Germline CDR1 MNHEY, CDR2 SMNVEV (reference sequence). Trimming removed 6 bases at V and 3 bases at J, with 16 bases between. The CDR3 is 15 residues long.

This clone was found a few times. The rearrangement uses TRBV6-5 and TRBJ1-6; 7 bases agree with TRBD1. J gave up 8 bases and V 5 bases, and 9 bases lay outside the gene matches. This CDR3 is built from 15 residues. Per germline, CDR1 MNHEY and CDR2 SVGAGI. CDR3 bases: TGTGCCAGCAGTCAAAGACAGGGAGAATATTCACCCCTCCACTTT. Its translation: CASSQRQGEYSPLHF.

The chain is built from TRBV7-3 and TRBJ2-3; 7 nucleotides agree with TRBD1. Germline-derived CDR1 and CDR2 are SGHTA and FQGTGA. This CDR3 is 13 amino acids long. With 1 base clipped from V and 6 bases from J, the junction kept 1 base outside the gene matches. The CDR3: CASSLSRGDTQYF. The CDR3 region has the DNA TGTGCCAGCAGCTTAAGCAGGGGGGATACGCAGTATTTT.